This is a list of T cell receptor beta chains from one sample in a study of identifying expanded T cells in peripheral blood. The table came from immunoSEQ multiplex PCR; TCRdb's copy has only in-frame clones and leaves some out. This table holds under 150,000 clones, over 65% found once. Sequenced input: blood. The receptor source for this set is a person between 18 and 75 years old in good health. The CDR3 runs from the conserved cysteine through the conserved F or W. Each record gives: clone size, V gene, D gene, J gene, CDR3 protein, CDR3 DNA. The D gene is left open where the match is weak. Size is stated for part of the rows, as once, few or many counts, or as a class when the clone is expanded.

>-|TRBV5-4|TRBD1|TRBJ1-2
CASRSSSGTGVYGYTF
TGTGCCAGCAGGTCAAGTTCCGGGACAGGGGTCTATGGCTACACCTTC
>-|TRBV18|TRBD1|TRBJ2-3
CASSEEGGQGAGTDTQYF
TGTGCCAGCTCAGAGGAGGGGGGACAGGGGGCCGGCACAGATACGCAGTATTTT
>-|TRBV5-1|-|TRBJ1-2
CASSFEGFYGYTF
TGCGCCAGCAGCTTTGAGGGGTTCTATGGCTACACCTTC
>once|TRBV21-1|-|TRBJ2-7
CAAEDRSSYEQYF
TGTGCCGCTGAGGACAGAAGCTCCTACGAGCAGTACTTC
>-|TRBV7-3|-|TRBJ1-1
CASATGGMNTEAFF
TGTGCCAGCGCGACGGGCGGTATGAACACTGAAGCTTTCTTT
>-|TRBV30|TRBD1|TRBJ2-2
CACTHRGKAGELFF
TGTGCCTGCACCCACAGGGGAAAGGCCGGGGAGCTGTTTTTT
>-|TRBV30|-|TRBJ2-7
CAWSGTGDYEQYF
TGTGCCTGGAGTGGGACTGGAGACTACGAGCAGTACTTC
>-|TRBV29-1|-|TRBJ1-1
CSVEAPMNTEAFF
TGCAGCGTTGAAGCCCCCATGAACACTGAAGCTTTCTTT
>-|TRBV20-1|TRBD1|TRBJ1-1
CSASQGALAFF
TGCAGTGCTAGTCAGGGGGCTCTGGCTTTCTTT
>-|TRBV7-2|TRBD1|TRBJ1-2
CASSSSGQGRGYTF
TGTGCCAGCAGTTCCTCGGGACAGGGAAGGGGCTACACCTTC
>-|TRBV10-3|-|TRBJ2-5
CAISEYGKYQETQYF
TGTGCCATCAGTGAGTATGGAAAGTACCAAGAGACCCAGTACTTC
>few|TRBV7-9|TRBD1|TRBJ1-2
CASSTTGAYGYTF
TGTGCCAGCAGCACCACAGGGGCCTATGGCTACACCTTC
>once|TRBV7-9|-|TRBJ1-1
CASSSLDSPGGAEAFF
TGTGCCAGCAGCTCCCTGGACTCACCGGGGGGGGCTGAAGCTTTCTTT
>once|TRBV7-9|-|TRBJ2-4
CASRPGLVNIQYF
TGTGCCAGCCGGCCCGGGTTGGTTAACATTCAGTACTTC
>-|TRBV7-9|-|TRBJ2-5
CASSPTGQETQYF
TGTGCCAGCAGCCCGACAGGCCAAGAGACCCAGTACTTC
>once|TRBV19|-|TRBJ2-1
CASSWGNEQFF
TGTGCCAGTAGTTGGGGAAATGAGCAGTTCTTC
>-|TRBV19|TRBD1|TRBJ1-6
CASIGTAERINSPLHF
TGTGCCAGTATCGGGACAGCTGAGAGAATTAATTCACCCCTCCACTTT
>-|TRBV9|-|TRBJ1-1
CASSEGFRNTEAFF
TGTGCCAGCAGCGAGGGATTTCGGAACACTGAAGCTTTCTTT
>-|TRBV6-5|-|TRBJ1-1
CASRRRNTEAFF
TGTGCCAGCAGAAGAAGGAACACTGAAGCTTTCTTT
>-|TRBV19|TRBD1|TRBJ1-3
CASRTDRAGNTIYF
TGTGCCAGTAGGACGGACAGGGCTGGAAACACCATATATTTT
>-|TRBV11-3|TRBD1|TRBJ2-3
CASSPAGGEEVDTQYF
TGTGCCAGCAGCCCCGCAGGGGGCGAGGAAGTAGATACGCAGTATTTT
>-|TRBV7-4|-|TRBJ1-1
CASSPRGGSPNTEAFF
TGTGCCAGCAGCCCCAGGGGAGGGTCCCCGAACACTGAAGCTTTCTTT
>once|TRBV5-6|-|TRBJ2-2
CASSLAGELFF
TGTGCCAGCAGCTTGGCCGGGGAGCTGTTTTTT
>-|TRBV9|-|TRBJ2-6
CASSSHVTGPGANVLTF
TGTGCCAGCAGCTCACATGTGACAGGCCCTGGGGCCAACGTCCTGACTTTC
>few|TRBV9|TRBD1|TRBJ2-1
CASSVGGGQGQNEQFF
TGTGCCAGCAGCGTAGGGGGCGGACAGGGGCAAAATGAGCAGTTCTTC
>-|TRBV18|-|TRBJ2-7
CASSPPGQGYEQYF
TGTGCCAGCTCACCACCGGGCCAGGGATACGAGCAGTACTTC
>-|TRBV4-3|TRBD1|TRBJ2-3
CASSGQGLTDTQYF
TGCGCCAGCAGCGGACAGGGACTCACAGATACGCAGTATTTT
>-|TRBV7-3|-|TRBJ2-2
CASSVTGRELFF
TGTGCCAGCAGCGTTACAGGGAGGGAGCTGTTTTTT
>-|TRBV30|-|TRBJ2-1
CAWSPANEQFF
TGTGCCTGGAGCCCGGCTAATGAGCAGTTCTTC
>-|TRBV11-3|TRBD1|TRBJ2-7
CASSLHPGTGYEQYF
TGTGCCAGCAGCCTCCACCCCGGGACAGGCTACGAGCAGTACTTC
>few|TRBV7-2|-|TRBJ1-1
CASSFLRQNTEAFF
TGTGCCAGCAGCTTCCTCAGACAGAACACTGAAGCTTTCTTT
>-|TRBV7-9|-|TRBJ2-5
CASSPGGGRETQYF
TGTGCCAGCAGCCCAGGGGGGGGCAGGGAGACCCAGTACTTC
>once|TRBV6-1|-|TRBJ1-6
CASSDHLRFSYNSPLHF
TGTGCCAGCAGTGACCACTTGAGATTCTCCTATAATTCACCCCTCCACTTT
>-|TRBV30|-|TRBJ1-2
CAWEGTRGYTF
TGTGCCTGGGAGGGGACGAGGGGCTACACCTTC
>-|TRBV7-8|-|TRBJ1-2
CASSPIYGYTF
TGTGCCAGCAGCCCGATTTATGGCTACACCTTC
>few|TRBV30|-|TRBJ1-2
CAWGIYGYTF
TGTGCCTGGGGGATATATGGCTACACCTTC
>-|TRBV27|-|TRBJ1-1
CASSYLAGITEAFF
TGTGCCAGCAGTTACCTTGCGGGGATAACTGAAGCTTTCTTT
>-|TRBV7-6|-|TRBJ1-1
CASSTQGMNTEAFF
TGTGCCAGCAGCACACAGGGAATGAACACTGAAGCTTTCTTT
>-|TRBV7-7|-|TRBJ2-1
CASSLGGSYNEQFF
TGTGCCAGCAGCTTAGGGGGGTCCTACAATGAGCAGTTCTTC
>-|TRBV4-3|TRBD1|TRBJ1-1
CASSSGTGGNTEAFF
TGCGCCAGCAGCTCCGGGACAGGGGGGAATACTGAAGCTTTCTTT
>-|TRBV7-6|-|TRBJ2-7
CASSSSTGLRDRGSYEQYF
TGTGCCAGCAGCTCCTCCACAGGGCTACGGGACCGGGGCTCCTACGAGCAGTACTTC
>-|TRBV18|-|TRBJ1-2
CASSRTDNYGYTF
TGTGCCAGCTCAAGGACGGATAACTATGGCTACACCTTC
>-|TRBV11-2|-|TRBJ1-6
CASSRRQRDSPLHF
TGTGCCAGCAGTCGGCGACAACGGGATTCACCCCTCCACTTT
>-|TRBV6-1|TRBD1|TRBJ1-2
CASSEYLQGSYGYTF
TGTGCCAGCAGTGAATACTTACAGGGGAGCTATGGCTACACCTTC
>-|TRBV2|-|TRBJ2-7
CASSEPDYEQYF
TGTGCCAGCAGTGAACCAGACTACGAGCAGTACTTC
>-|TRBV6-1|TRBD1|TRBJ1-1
CASRLTGTANTEAFF
TGTGCCAGCAGGTTGACCGGGACAGCCAACACTGAAGCTTTCTTT
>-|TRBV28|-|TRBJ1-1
CASRPPRLDNTEAFF
TGTGCCAGCAGACCCCCCCGGTTGGACAACACTGAAGCTTTCTTT
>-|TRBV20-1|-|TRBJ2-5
CSANFQETQYF
TGCAGTGCCAACTTCCAAGAGACCCAGTACTTC
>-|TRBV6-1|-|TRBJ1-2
CASSVPRTTF
TGTGCCAGCAGTGTCCCCCGTACCACCTTC
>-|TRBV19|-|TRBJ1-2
CASSIEGGGYTF
TGTGCCAGTAGTATAGAGGGTGGTGGCTACACCTTC